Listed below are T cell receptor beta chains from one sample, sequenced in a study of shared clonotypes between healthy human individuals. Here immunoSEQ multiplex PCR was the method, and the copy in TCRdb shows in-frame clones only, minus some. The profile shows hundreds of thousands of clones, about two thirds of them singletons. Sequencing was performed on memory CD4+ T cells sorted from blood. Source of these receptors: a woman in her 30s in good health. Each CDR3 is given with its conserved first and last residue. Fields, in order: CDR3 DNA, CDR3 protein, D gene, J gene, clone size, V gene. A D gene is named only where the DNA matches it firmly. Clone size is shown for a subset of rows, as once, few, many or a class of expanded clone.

CDR3nt: TGTGCCAGCAGTTTATATCCGGGCTCTGGGACTTACGAGCAGTACTTC
CDR3aa: CASSLYPGSGTYEQYF
d_gene: -
j_gene: TRBJ2-7
abundance: -
v_gene: TRBV27

CDR3nt: TGTGCCAGCTCAACGGATGTGAACACTGAAGCTTTCTTT
CDR3aa: CASSTDVNTEAFF
d_gene: -
j_gene: TRBJ1-1
abundance: -
v_gene: TRBV2

CDR3nt: TGTGCCAGCAGCTTCGGGAGATACAATGAGCAGTTCTTC
CDR3aa: CASSFGRYNEQFF
d_gene: -
j_gene: TRBJ2-1
abundance: -
v_gene: TRBV7-9

CDR3nt: TGTGCCAGCAGCTCGGGTTGGGAGGGGACCCAGTACTTC
CDR3aa: CASSSGWEGTQYF
d_gene: TRBD2
j_gene: TRBJ2-5
abundance: -
v_gene: TRBV7-3

CDR3nt: TGTGCCAGCAGTGACCTTAGCGGGAGGGCCCTAAATGAGCAGTTCTTC
CDR3aa: CASSDLSGRALNEQFF
d_gene: TRBD2
j_gene: TRBJ2-1
abundance: -
v_gene: TRBV25-1

CDR3nt: TGTGCCAGCAGCGCAGGGCCCGGGGGTCAGCCCCAGCATTTT
CDR3aa: CASSAGPGGQPQHF
d_gene: -
j_gene: TRBJ1-5
abundance: -
v_gene: TRBV9

CDR3nt: TGTGCCAGCAGCTCCCCACTCGGAAGGTATGACTACACCTTC
CDR3aa: CASSSPLGRYDYTF
d_gene: -
j_gene: TRBJ1-2
abundance: -
v_gene: TRBV5-4

CDR3nt: TGTGCCAGCAGCGGGCCTCCGGGACTAGCGATTACGGAGACCCAGTACTTC
CDR3aa: CASSGPPGLAITETQYF
d_gene: TRBD2
j_gene: TRBJ2-5
abundance: few
v_gene: TRBV14

CDR3nt: TGCAGCGTTTACCTGGGGATTAATGAGCAGTTCTTC
CDR3aa: CSVYLGINEQFF
d_gene: -
j_gene: TRBJ2-1
abundance: few
v_gene: TRBV29-1

CDR3nt: TGTGCCAGCAGCTGGGGCCGCACTAATGAAAAACTGTTTTTT
CDR3aa: CASSWGRTNEKLFF
d_gene: -
j_gene: TRBJ1-4
abundance: -
v_gene: TRBV13

CDR3nt: TGTGCCAGCAGCCCAACTAGCGGGAGGACAGATACGCAGTATTTT
CDR3aa: CASSPTSGRTDTQYF
d_gene: TRBD2
j_gene: TRBJ2-3
abundance: -
v_gene: TRBV2

CDR3nt: TGCGCCAGCAGCTTGGCCACGAACACCGGGGAGCTGTTTTTT
CDR3aa: CASSLATNTGELFF
d_gene: -
j_gene: TRBJ2-2
abundance: -
v_gene: TRBV5-1

CDR3nt: TGTGCCAGTAGTATAGCGGGGGACTCCTACGAGCAGTACTTC
CDR3aa: CASSIAGDSYEQYF
d_gene: -
j_gene: TRBJ2-7
abundance: -
v_gene: TRBV19

CDR3nt: TGCGCCAGCAGCTTGGATAGCGGAGCATACAATGAGCAGTTCTTC
CDR3aa: CASSLDSGAYNEQFF
d_gene: -
j_gene: TRBJ2-1
abundance: few
v_gene: TRBV5-1

CDR3nt: TGTGCCAGCTCCTTCGGGGGGCGGGACACTGAAGCTTTCTTT
CDR3aa: CASSFGGRDTEAFF
d_gene: -
j_gene: TRBJ1-1
abundance: -
v_gene: TRBV18

CDR3nt: TGCGCCAGCAGCCAAGAGGAAAGAGGCCACGGGGTAAGGTGGTACTTC
CDR3aa: CASSQEERGHGVRWYF
d_gene: -
j_gene: TRBJ2-7
abundance: -
v_gene: TRBV4-1

CDR3nt: TGTGCCAGCAGCTTGGCTGCTAGCTCTGGGGCCAACGTCCTGACTTTC
CDR3aa: CASSLAASSGANVLTF
d_gene: -
j_gene: TRBJ2-6
abundance: once
v_gene: TRBV5-4

CDR3nt: TGCAGCGTTGAACGGGACGGGGTAGCAGGAGGAAACACAGATACGCAGTATTTT
CDR3aa: CSVERDGVAGGNTDTQYF
d_gene: -
j_gene: TRBJ2-3
abundance: few
v_gene: TRBV29-1

CDR3nt: TGTGCCAGCAGCTTAACACGGAGCAATGAGCAGTTCTTC
CDR3aa: CASSLTRSNEQFF
d_gene: -
j_gene: TRBJ2-1
abundance: -
v_gene: TRBV11-3

CDR3nt: TGTGCCAGCAGTCCTATTACCCCCGGGGAGACCCAGTACTTC
CDR3aa: CASSPITPGETQYF
d_gene: -
j_gene: TRBJ2-5
abundance: -
v_gene: TRBV11-2

CDR3nt: TGTGCCAGCAGGGCGGGACAAGCGAACACTGAAGCTTTCTTT
CDR3aa: CASRAGQANTEAFF
d_gene: -
j_gene: TRBJ1-1
abundance: -
v_gene: TRBV28

CDR3nt: TGTGCCAGCTCACCACCGGGGGGGGGCGATCAGCCCCAGCATTTT
CDR3aa: CASSPPGGGDQPQHF
d_gene: -
j_gene: TRBJ1-5
abundance: -
v_gene: TRBV18